These 8 T cell receptor beta chains came from one sample sequenced in a study of Ad26.COV2.S vaccination and SARS-CoV-2 variants (dated by TCRdb to the early 2020s). The sample's treatment or condition, from its label and the paper: roughly 20 received Ad26.COV2.S at low or high dose, single or two shots; about 5 received placebo; per-sample allocation not given. For vaccine and placebo recipients, the sequenced repertoires came from samples collected on day 63 after the first injection. The receptor library was made with the immunoSEQ multiplex PCR assay. In TCRdb, the immuneACCESS table is reduced to in-frame sequences with V and J assigned. These tables do not hold every clone; where another copy was compared, an unresolved V gene accounts for under half, and the others remain unexplained. Within this sample are about half a million clones, with roughly nine tenths of them counted one time only. About 1.5% of the sample lies in the top ten.

The sample consisted of peripheral blood, taken in a trial of Ad26.COV2.S vaccine versus placebo. These TCRs come from a person aged 18 to 59 who received the Ad26.COV2.S COVID-19 vaccine or a placebo.

The V and J genes are TRBV6-1 and TRBJ2-7; 11 bases are shared with TRBD1. The J segment lost 4 bases and the V segment lost 1 base, leaving 3 bases of the junction unmatched. Per germline, CDR1 MNHNS and CDR2 SASEGT. The CDR3 is 15 residues long. CDR3 coding DNA: TGTGCCAGCAGTGAAGGGGGACAGGGGGTTTACGAGCAGTACTTC. Amino acids: CASSEGGQGVYEQYF.

This clone was seen just once. The chain employs TRBV18 and TRBJ1-1, with 7 nucleotides matching TRBD1. This CDR3 has 13 amino acids. Germline lookup yields CDR1 KGHSH and CDR2 LQKENI. Trimming took 6 bases from V and 4 from J; bases not matched to a gene: 5. For the CDR3, the DNA is TGTGCCAGCTCCCTACAGGGGAGCACTGAAGCTTTCTTT. Encoded protein: CASSLQGSTEAFF. Using reference TRBV18 and TRBJ1-1 for the parts outside the CDR3, the full variable domain is NAGVMQNPRHLVRRRGQEARLRCSPMKGHSHVYWYRQLPEEGLKFMVYLQKENIIDESGMPKERFSAEFPKEGPSILRIQQVVRGDSAAYFCASSLQGSTEAFFGQGTRLTVV.

The chain employs TRBV11-2 and TRBJ2-7; D unresolved. This CDR3 is 14 amino acids long. Germline V lookup: CDR1 SGHAT, CDR2 FQNNGV. V dropped 1 base and J dropped 2 bases, with 9 bases sitting between them. Here the CDR3 DNA reads TGTGCCAGCAGCTTAGTCTACAGACCCTACGAGCAGTACTTC. Protein product: CASSLVYRPYEQYF.

This clone was picked up one time. V usage is TRBV11-2 and J usage is TRBJ1-6; 8 bases line up with TRBD1. The junction had 7 bases not matched to a gene; V was cut back by 8 bases and J by 10 bases. Germline V CDR1 and CDR2: SGHAT, FQNNGV. This CDR3 is 13 amino acids long. The CDR3 loop is CASGLQGESPLHF. The CDR3 nucleotides read TGTGCCAGCGGGTTACAGGGGGAATCACCCCTCCACTTT.

This chain connects TRBV11-2 to TRBJ2-2; D not certain. Trimming removed 4 bases from V and 6 bases from J, with 12 bases in between. Looked up from germline, CDR1 is SGHAT and CDR2 is FQNNGV. This CDR3 is 14 amino acids long. This chain's CDR3 is CASSSRITPGELFF. DNA for the CDR3: TGTGCCAGCAGCTCACGCATAACCCCCGGGGAGCTGTTTTTT.

The genes are TRBV4-3 and TRBJ2-1; 9 bases align to TRBD2. Germline V CDR1 and CDR2: LGHNA, YSLEER. This CDR3 comprises 15 residues. V shed 1 base and J 7 bases; nucleotides not matched to a gene: 5. The CDR3 nucleotides read TGCGCCAGCAGCCAAGGATCTCTAGCGGGGAATGAGCAGTTCTTC. As protein: CASSQGSLAGNEQFF.

The chain employs TRBV7-8 and TRBJ2-7; D could derive from TRBD1 or TRBD2 (5 bases each). Germline V gene lookup returns CDR1 SGHVS and CDR2 FQNEAQ. The V end was cut by 2 bases, the J end by 0 bases, with 11 bases between. The CDR3 consists of 15 residues. DNA of the CDR3: TGTGCCAGCAGCTTAATACCAGGGAGCTCCTACGAGCAGTACTTC. Translating gives CASSLIPGSSYEQYF.

The chain combines TRBV4-2 with TRBJ2-6; TRBD1 matches at 8 bases. V gave up 3 bases and J gave up 4 bases; unmatched junction bases: 5. Germline CDR1 LGHNA, CDR2 YNFKEQ. The CDR3 consists of 16 residues. The CDR3 region is CASSQRQGPGANVLTF. The CDR3 nucleotides read TGTGCCAGCAGCCAGCGACAGGGGCCCGGGGCCAACGTCCTGACTTTC.